One sample yielded the 22 T cell receptor beta chains listed below, sequenced in a study of blood T cells in healthy people across ages (dated by TCRdb to 2015 to 2017). The library was produced with 5' RACE. TCRdb records Illumina HiSeq 2500 as the sequencer. A second PCR of roughly 7 to 11 cycles was run with a J-beta primer mix and a sample-barcoded 5' primer. TCRdb reprocessed the public reads (quality trimming at Q25 with fastp, clone calling with MiXCR) and kept in-frame beta chains. When rows share a CDR3 protein, they turn into one entry using the most common DNA and genes. Counted in this sample were 850,000 to 1,100,000 distinct CDR3 sequences; roughly two fifths of them appeared once. The top ten constitute less than 15% of the sample. Sequenced material: blood. The receptor set was obtained from a man between 18 and 29 years old in good health.

This clonotype was seen a few times. The chain combines TRBV7-2 with TRBJ1-2; D call uncertain. Germline CDR1 SGHTA, CDR2 FQGNSA. V was pared by 2 bases and J by 1 base, with 11 bases between. CDR3 length equals 15 residues. The CDR3 DNA is TGTGCCAGCAGCTTAATGGCAGAAAGTAACTATGGCTACACCTTC. It codes for CASSLMAESNYGYTF.

In this sample, this clonotype turned up many times. The chain combines TRBV6-6 with TRBJ2-1; TRBD1 agrees at 8 bases. The CDR3 length is 14 residues. Germline V gene data show CDR1 as MNHNY and CDR2 as SVGAGI (reference sequence). The junction had 3 bases not matched to a gene; V was cut back by 3 bases and J by 5 bases. The CDR3 nucleotides read TGTGCCAGCAGTTATGGGACAGGTGACAATGAGCAGTTCTTC. Protein: CASSYGTGDNEQFF.

The DNA for the CDR3 is TGTGCCAGCAGCTCCACTAGCGGGGACTACAATGAGCAGTTCTTC. Protein product: CASSSTSGDYNEQFF. The chain couples TRBV7-2 to TRBJ2-1; 10 bases align to TRBD2. Germline V lookup: CDR1 SGHTA, CDR2 FQGNSA. V lost 4 bases and J lost 3; bases outside the gene matches: 3. The length of the CDR3 is 15 residues.

This sequence joins TRBV12-3 or TRBV12-4 and TRBJ1-1; unclear D gene. The CDR3 consists of 16 residues. V was pared by 8 bases and J by 1 base, with 20 bases between. This CDR3 is CASANHGVQTNTEAFF. Written as DNA, the CDR3 is TGTGCCAGCGCTAACCACGGGGTGCAGACGAACACTGAAGCTTTCTTT.

This rearrangement joins TRBV7-2 to TRBJ1-1; no firm D call. Per the germline V gene, CDR1 is SGHTA and CDR2 is FQGNSA. With 1 base removed from V and 5 bases from J, the gap between germline ends came to 11 bases. The CDR3 sequence is 14 residues long. The CDR3 region has the DNA TGTGCCAGCAGCTTAGGTCCCCGGGAAACTGAAGCTTTCTTT. Protein: CASSLGPRETEAFF.

The chain is built from TRBV27 and TRBJ2-2, with no clear D. This CDR3 has 15 residues. CDR1 and CDR2 from the germline V gene are MNHEY and SMNVEV (reference sequence). V was pared by 2 bases and J by 0 bases, with 7 bases between. The CDR3 DNA reads as TGTGCCAGCAGTTTAGTAGTGACGAACACCGGGGAGCTGTTTTTT. Its protein is CASSLVVTNTGELFF.

The chain uses TRBV6-5 and TRBJ1-3; D uncertain. Per germline, CDR1 MNHEY and CDR2 SVGAGI. V dropped 2 bases and J dropped 0 bases, with 11 bases sitting between them. The CDR3 length is 16 residues. The CDR3 DNA reads as TGTGCCAGCAGTTACAGTAATCGCTACTCTGGAAACACCATATATTTT. It specifies CASSYSNRYSGNTIYF.

The gene calls are TRBV6-1 and TRBJ1-5; D is uncertain. The CDR3 totals 14 residues. Per germline, CDR1 MNHNS and CDR2 SASEGT. The V end lost 7 bases, the J end lost 1 base, and 11 bases lay between the germline ends. The DNA of the CDR3 is TGTGCCAGCATATCTAGCCTCAGCAATCAGCCCCAGCATTTT. It encodes CASISSLSNQPQHF.

This clonotype turned up a few times. J is TRBJ2-7 and V is TRBV4-1, with D hard to call. CDR1 and CDR2 from the germline V gene are MGHRA and YSYEKL. V was shortened by 0 bases and J by 2 bases, with 20 bases between the two germline ends. The CDR3 totals 18 residues. The CDR3 DNA reads as TGCGCCAGCAGCCAAGAACCCCCCGGTTTTCCACTGGCCTACGAGCAGTACTTC. It specifies CASSQEPPGFPLAYEQYF.

The chain is built from TRBV29-1 and TRBJ1-1; TRBD1 might be the D (6 bases). The CDR3 contains 12 residues. Trimming removed 7 bases at V and 5 bases at J, with 14 bases between. The germline V gene encodes CDR1 SQVTM and CDR2 ANQGSEA. CDR3 coding DNA: TGCAGCGGGAACAGGGTAGGGACTGAAGCTTTCTTT. Protein product: CSGNRVGTEAFF.

In regard to this clonotype: This may be a read error, as it is one base from a much larger clone. This sequence joins TRBV25-1 and TRBJ2-5; the D is unclear. Germline V CDR1 and CDR2: MGHDK, SYGVNS. The CDR3 spans 13 residues. CDR3 sequence (DNA): TGTGCCAGCATTGAATGGGACCAAGAGACCCAGTACTTC. It specifies CASIEWDQETQYF.

This chain uses TRBV6-5 with TRBJ1-5; the D is unclear. Germline V gives CDR1 MNHEY, CDR2 SVGAGI. This CDR3 is 16 amino acids long. V shed 5 bases and J shed 2 bases, with 16 bases lying between them. The CDR3 here is CASSRNLPEGNQPQHF. DNA for the CDR3: TGTGCCAGCAGTCGTAACCTCCCGGAGGGCAATCAGCCCCAGCATTTT.

The table lists this clonotype with a count of one. The chain is built from TRBV5-1 and TRBJ1-2; a weak D match, TRBD1 (5 bases). V lost 4 bases and J 4 bases, leaving 11 bases between the germline ends. CDR3 length: 13 residues. The germline V gene has CDR1 SGHRS and CDR2 YFSETQ. The chain's CDR3 is CASSRAGPYGYTF. CDR3 DNA: TGCGCCAGCAGCAGAGCAGGGCCCTATGGCTACACCTTC.

This clonotype was detected ten times or more. This chain connects TRBV4-1 to TRBJ2-1; D not resolved. V dropped 1 base and J dropped 8 bases, with 3 bases sitting between them. Germline V gene sequence: CDR1 MGHRA, CDR2 YSYEKL. The CDR3 extends over 11 amino acids. The CDR3 bases are TGCGCCAGCAGCCAAGTCTATGAGCAGTTCTTC. Translation gives CASSQVYEQFF.

This clonotype was picked up a small number of times. This sequence joins TRBV9 and TRBJ1-1, with D uncertain. Looked up from germline, CDR1 is SGDLS and CDR2 is YYNGEE. This CDR3 comprises 13 residues. V lost 4 bases, J lost 4 bases, and 11 bases lay in between. The CDR3: CASSPRLSTEAFF. For the CDR3, the DNA is TGTGCCAGCAGCCCCCGGTTAAGCACTGAAGCTTTCTTT.

The chain couples TRBV20-1 to TRBJ1-2; tentative D call: TRBD1 (6 bases). CDR1 is DFQATT and CDR2 is SNEGSKA in the germline V gene (reference sequence). This CDR3 has 12 amino acids. The CDR3 DNA sequence: TGCAGCCTGCTAGGGGGGAACTATGGCTACACCTTC. It yields the protein CSLLGGNYGYTF.

This chain joins TRBV20-1 and TRBJ1-1, with TRBD1 matching 7 bases. The CDR3 consists of 13 residues. V dropped 2 bases and J dropped 5; count of bases not matched to a gene: 5. Germline V gene data show CDR1 as DFQATT and CDR2 as SNEGSKA (reference sequence). CDR3 in amino acids: CSARSPTGTEAFF. The CDR3 region has the DNA TGCAGTGCTAGATCTCCGACAGGGACTGAAGCTTTCTTT.

On this clonotype itself: A junction end diverges from the germline sequence, so it may reflect a read error. The CDR3 DNA reads TGCGTCAGCAGCCCGGGGGGGTCCGATGAGCAGTTCTTC. Its translation is CVSSPGGSDEQFF. The V gene is TRBV4-1, the J gene TRBJ2-1; 8 nucleotides agree with TRBD2. Germline CDR1 MGHRA, CDR2 YSYEKL. CDR3 length: 13 amino acids.

Details on this clonotype: This may arise from a read error, as a much more abundant clone is one base away. This chain uses TRBV13 with TRBJ2-1; D is unresolved. The ends were cut back, 6 bases at V and 0 bases at J, with 15 bases in the middle. Germline CDR1 is PRHDT and CDR2 is FYEKMQ (reference sequence). This CDR3 is 16 amino acids long. The CDR3 loop is CASSSDVPSSYNEQFF. As DNA, the CDR3 is TGTGCCAGCAGTTCCGACGTCCCGAGCTCCTACAATGAGCAGTTCTTC.

This clonotype turned up a few times. The rearrangement links TRBV5-1 to TRBJ2-7; D tentatively reads TRBD1 or TRBD2 (6 bases each). This CDR3 contains 18 residues. V was cut by 2 bases and J by 7 bases, with 28 bases left in between. CDR1 SGHRS and CDR2 YFSETQ come from the germline V gene. CDR3 region: CASSFRSTEGGRYNEQYF. CDR3 nucleotides: TGCGCCAGCAGCTTCCGATCGACAGAGGGGGGACGCTACAATGAGCAGTACTTC.

This clonotype appeared a few times. The rearrangement links TRBV5-5 to TRBJ1-1, with 7 bases matching TRBD1. Trimming cost V 4 bases and J 1 base; bases outside gene matches: 10. Looked up from germline, CDR1 is SGHKS and CDR2 is YYEKEE (reference sequence). The CDR3 has 16 amino acids. The CDR3 spells CASSRRPGQRNTEAFF. The CDR3 region has the DNA TGTGCCAGCAGCAGACGCCCGGGACAGCGGAACACTGAAGCTTTCTTT.

The chain has TRBV4-1 and TRBJ2-1; unclear D gene. Per germline, CDR1 MGHRA and CDR2 YSYEKL. This CDR3 contains 14 residues. Trimming stripped 1 base from V and 4 bases from J, with 8 bases between. The CDR3 loop is CASSQGLAYNEQFF. DNA of the CDR3: TGCGCCAGCAGCCAAGGGCTTGCTTACAATGAGCAGTTCTTC.